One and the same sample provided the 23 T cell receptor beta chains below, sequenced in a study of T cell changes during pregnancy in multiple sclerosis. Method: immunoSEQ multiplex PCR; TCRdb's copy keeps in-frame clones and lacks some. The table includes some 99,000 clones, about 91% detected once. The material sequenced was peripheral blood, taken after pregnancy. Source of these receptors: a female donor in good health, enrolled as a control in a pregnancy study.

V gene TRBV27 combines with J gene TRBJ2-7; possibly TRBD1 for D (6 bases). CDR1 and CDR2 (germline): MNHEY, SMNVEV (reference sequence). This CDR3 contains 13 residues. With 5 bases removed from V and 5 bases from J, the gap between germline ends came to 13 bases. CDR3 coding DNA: TGTGCCAGCAGTACAGGGTCCCCTGACGAGCAGTACTTC. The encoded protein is CASSTGSPDEQYF.

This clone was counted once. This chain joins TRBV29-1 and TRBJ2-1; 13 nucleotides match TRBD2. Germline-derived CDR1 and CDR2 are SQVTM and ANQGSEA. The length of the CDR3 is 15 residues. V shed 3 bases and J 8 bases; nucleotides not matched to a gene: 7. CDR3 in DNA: TGCAGCGTTGATGTATGGACTAGCGGGGGCGATGAGCAGTTCTTC. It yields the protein CSVDVWTSGGDEQFF.

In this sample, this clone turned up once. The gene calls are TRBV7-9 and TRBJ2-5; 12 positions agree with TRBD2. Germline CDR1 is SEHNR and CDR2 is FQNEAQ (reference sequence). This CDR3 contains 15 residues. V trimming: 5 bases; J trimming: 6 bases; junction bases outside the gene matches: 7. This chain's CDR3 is CASSTGLAGTKTQYF. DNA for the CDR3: TGTGCCAGCAGCACCGGACTAGCGGGAACTAAGACCCAGTACTTC. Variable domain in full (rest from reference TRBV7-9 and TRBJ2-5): DTGVSQNPRHKITKRGQNVTFRCDPISEHNRLYWYRQTLGQGPEFLTYFQNEAQLEKSRLLSDRFSAERPKGSFSTLEIQRTEQGDSAMYLCASSTGLAGTKTQYFGPGTRLLVL.

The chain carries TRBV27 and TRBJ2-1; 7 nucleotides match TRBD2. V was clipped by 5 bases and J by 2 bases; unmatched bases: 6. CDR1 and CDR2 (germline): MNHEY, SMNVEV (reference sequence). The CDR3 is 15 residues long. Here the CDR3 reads CASSNRGRAYNEQFF. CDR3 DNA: TGTGCCAGCAGTAACCGTGGGAGGGCCTACAATGAGCAGTTCTTC.

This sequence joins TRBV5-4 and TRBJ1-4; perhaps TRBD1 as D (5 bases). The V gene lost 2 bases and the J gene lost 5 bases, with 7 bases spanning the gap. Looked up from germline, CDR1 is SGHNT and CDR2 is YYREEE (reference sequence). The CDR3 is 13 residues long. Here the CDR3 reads CASSFRGNEKLFF. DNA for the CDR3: TGTGCCAGCAGCTTTAGGGGAAATGAAAAACTGTTTTTT.

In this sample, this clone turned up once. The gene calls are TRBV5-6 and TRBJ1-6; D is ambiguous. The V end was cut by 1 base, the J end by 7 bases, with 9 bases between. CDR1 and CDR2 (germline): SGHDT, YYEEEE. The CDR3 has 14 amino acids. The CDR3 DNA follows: TGTGCCAGCAGCTTGATAGTTTCCAATTCACCCCTCCACTTT. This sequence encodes CASSLIVSNSPLHF.

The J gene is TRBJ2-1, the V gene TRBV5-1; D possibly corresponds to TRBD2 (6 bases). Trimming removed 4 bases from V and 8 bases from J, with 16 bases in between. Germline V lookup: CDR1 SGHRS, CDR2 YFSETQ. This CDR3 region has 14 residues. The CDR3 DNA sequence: TGCGCCAGCAGCGACGCAAGTTGGGGGGATGAGCAGTTCTTC. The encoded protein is CASSDASWGDEQFF.

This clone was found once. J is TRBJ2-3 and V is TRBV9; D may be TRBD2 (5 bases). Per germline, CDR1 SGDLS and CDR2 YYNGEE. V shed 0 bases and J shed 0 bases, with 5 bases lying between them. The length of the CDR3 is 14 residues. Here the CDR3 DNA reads TGTGCCAGCAGCGTAGGGACTAGCACAGATACGCAGTATTTT. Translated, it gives CASSVGTSTDTQYF. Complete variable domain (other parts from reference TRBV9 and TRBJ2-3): DSGVTQTPKHLITATGQRVTLRCSPRSGDLSVYWYQQSLDQGLQFLIQYYNGEERAKGNILERFSAQQFPDLHSELNLSSLELGDSALYFCASSVGTSTDTQYFGPGTRLTVL.

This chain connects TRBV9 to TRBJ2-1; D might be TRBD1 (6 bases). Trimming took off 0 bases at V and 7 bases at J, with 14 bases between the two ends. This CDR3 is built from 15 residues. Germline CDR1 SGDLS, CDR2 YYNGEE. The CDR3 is CASSVATLGQNEQFF. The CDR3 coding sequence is TGTGCCAGCAGCGTAGCTACCTTAGGACAGAATGAGCAGTTCTTC.

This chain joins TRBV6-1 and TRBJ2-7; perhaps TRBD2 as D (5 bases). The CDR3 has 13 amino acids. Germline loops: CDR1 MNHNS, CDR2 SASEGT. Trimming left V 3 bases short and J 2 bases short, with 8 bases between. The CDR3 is CASSEGRPYEQYF. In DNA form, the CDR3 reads TGTGCCAGCAGTGAGGGGAGACCCTACGAGCAGTACTTC.

This CDR3 is CASSMGLAGEGETQYF. The DNA of the CDR3 is TGCGCCAGCAGCATGGGACTAGCGGGAGAGGGGGAGACCCAGTACTTC. The chain recombines TRBV5-1 with TRBJ2-5; 14 positions match TRBD2. Germline trimming cut 4 bases from V and 5 bases from J; bases unmatched to any gene: 7. This CDR3 spans 16 amino acids. Germline V CDR1 and CDR2: SGHRS, YFSETQ.

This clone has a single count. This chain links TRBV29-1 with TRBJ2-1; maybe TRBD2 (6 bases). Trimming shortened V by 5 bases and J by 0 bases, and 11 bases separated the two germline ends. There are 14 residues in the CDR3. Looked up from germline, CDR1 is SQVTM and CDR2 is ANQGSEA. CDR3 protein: CSVLGGLSYNEQFF. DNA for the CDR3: TGCAGCGTTTTGGGGGGTCTCTCCTACAATGAGCAGTTCTTC.

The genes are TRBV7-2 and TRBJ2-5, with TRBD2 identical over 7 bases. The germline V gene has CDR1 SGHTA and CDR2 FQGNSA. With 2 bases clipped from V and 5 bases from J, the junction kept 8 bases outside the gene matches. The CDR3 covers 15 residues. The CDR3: CASSLWEGSQETQYF. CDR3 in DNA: TGTGCCAGCAGCTTATGGGAGGGAAGTCAGGAGACCCAGTACTTC.

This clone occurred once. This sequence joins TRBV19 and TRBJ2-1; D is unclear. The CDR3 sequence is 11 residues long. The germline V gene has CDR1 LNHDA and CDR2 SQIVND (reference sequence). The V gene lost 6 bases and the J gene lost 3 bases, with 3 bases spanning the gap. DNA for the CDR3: TGTGCCAGTAGCATCTACAATGAGCAGTTCTTC. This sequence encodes CASSIYNEQFF.

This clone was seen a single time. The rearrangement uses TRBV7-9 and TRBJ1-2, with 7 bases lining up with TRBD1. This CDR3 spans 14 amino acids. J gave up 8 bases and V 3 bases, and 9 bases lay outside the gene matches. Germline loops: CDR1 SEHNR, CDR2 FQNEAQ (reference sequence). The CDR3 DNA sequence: TGTGCCAGCAGCTTGGACAGGCAGGTCCTGGGCTACACCTTC. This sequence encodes CASSLDRQVLGYTF. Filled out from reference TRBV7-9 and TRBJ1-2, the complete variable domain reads DTGVSQNPRHKITKRGQNVTFRCDPISEHNRLYWYRQTLGQGPEFLTYFQNEAQLEKSRLLSDRFSAERPKGSFSTLEIQRTEQGDSAMYLCASSLDRQVLGYTFGSGTRLTVV.

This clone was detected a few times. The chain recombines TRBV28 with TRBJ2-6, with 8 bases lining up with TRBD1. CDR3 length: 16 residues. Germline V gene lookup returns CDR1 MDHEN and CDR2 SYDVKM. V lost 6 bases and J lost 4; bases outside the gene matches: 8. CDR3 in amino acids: CASSSGTGDGANVLTF. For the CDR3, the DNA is TGTGCCAGCAGCTCCGGGACAGGAGACGGGGCCAACGTCCTGACTTTC.

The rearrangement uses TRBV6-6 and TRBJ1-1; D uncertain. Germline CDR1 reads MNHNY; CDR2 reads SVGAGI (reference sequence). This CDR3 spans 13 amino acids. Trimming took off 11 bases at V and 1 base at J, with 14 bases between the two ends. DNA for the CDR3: TGTGCCTTGCAGAGGGCTTCGAACACTGAAGCTTTCTTT. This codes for CALQRASNTEAFF.

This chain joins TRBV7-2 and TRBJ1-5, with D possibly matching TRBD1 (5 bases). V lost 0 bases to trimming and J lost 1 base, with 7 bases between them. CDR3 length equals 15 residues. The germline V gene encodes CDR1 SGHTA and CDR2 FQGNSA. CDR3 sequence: CASSLAGASNQPQHF. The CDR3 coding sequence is TGTGCCAGCAGCTTAGCAGGGGCGAGCAATCAGCCCCAGCATTTT.

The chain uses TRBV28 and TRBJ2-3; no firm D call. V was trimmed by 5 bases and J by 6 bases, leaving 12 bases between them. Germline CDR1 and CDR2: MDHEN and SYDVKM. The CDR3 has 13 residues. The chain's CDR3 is CASSQTIADTQYF. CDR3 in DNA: TGTGCCAGCAGTCAAACAATAGCCGATACGCAGTATTTT.

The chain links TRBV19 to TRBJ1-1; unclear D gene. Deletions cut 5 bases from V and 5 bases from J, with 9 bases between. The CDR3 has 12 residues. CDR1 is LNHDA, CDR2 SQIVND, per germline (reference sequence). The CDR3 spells CASSQGRTEAFF. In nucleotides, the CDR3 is TGTGCCAGTAGTCAAGGGAGAACTGAAGCTTTCTTT. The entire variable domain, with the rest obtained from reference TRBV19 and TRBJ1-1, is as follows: DGGITQSPKYLFRKEGQNVTLSCEQNLNHDAMYWYRQDPGQGLRLIYYSQIVNDFQKGDIAEGYSVSREKKESFPLTVTSAQKNPTAFYLCASSQGRTEAFFGQGTRLTVV.

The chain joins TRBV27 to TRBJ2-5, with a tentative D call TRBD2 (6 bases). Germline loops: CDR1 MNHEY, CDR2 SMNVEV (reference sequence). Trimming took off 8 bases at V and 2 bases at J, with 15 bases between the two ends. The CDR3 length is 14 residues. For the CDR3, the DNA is TGTGCCAGCGGTACTAGCAGCAAGCAAGAGACCCAGTACTTC. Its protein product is CASGTSSKQETQYF.

The CDR3 DNA follows: TGTGCCTGGAGTAAGGGGTTCTGGGGACAGCACGCGGACCACACTGAAGCTTTCTTT. It yields the protein CAWSKGFWGQHADHTEAFF. The chain recombines TRBV30 with TRBJ1-1; TRBD1 matches at 7 bases. Trimming cost V 2 bases and J 3 bases; bases outside gene matches: 21. CDR1 and CDR2 (germline): GTSNPN, SVGIG (reference sequence). CDR3 length: 19 residues.

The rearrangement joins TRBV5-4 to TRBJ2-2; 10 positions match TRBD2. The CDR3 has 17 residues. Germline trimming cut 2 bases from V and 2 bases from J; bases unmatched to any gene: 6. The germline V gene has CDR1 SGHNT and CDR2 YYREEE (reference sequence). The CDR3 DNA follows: TGTGCCAGCAGCTTAGGCCTAGCGGGAGCTAACACCGGGGAGCTGTTTTTT. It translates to CASSLGLAGANTGELFF.